The clone carrying this T cell receptor beta chain was recorded at least ten times. No antigen is known for it. The V segment lost 6 bases and the J segment 4 bases; nucleotides outside the gene matches: 10. CDR3 length equals 16 residues. Those with hyperthyroidism were 18 to 65 years old, newly diagnosed, and ill for under 2 months. The data are from a study of T cells in Graves' hyperthyroidism and ophthalmopathy. General observations from the study: Most thyroid-expanded clonotypes above 0.001 were also found in blood. Ophthalmopathy, which appeared later, was predicted by the model a median roughly 6.6 months before onset. Through a model of 13 V-J features, ophthalmopathy was separated from stable hyperthyroidism.

RNA transcripts were the template for amplifying TCR beta CDR3 regions. When the TCR CDR3 underwent first-round RT-PCR, the HTBI primer set was used. TCRdb redid the calling of the multiplex PCR reads with MiXCR, one entry per CDR3 protein. This table holds roughly 200,000 distinct CDR3 sequences, around 16% found once. The sequence was collected from a woman between 50 and 59 years old with Graves' hyperthyroidism. The gene calls are TRBV12-3 or TRBV12-4 and TRBJ2-7; 12 bases are shared with TRBD2. Sequenced: blood. In DNA, the CDR3 is TGTGCCAGCAGACCCGGACTAGCGGGGACCTCTTACGAGCAGTACTTC. It specifies CASRPGLAGTSYEQYF.